These 27 T cell receptor beta chains came from one sample sequenced in a study of blood T cells in healthy people across ages. A second PCR of about 7 to 12 cycles used a sample-barcoded 5' primer and a J-beta primer mix. Via MiXCR, TCRdb re-called the 5' RACE reads, giving one row per CDR3 protein. The sample has around 970,000 distinct CDR3 sequences, about 53% seen once; the top ten hold about 22%. Sequencing was performed on blood. Receptor source: a woman aged 55-69 years in good health.

The rearrangement joins TRBV7-2 to TRBJ1-4; D call uncertain. The germline V gene has CDR1 SGHTA and CDR2 FQGNSA. V was shortened by 1 base and J by 0 bases, with 9 bases between the two germline ends. This CDR3 is built from 16 residues. The CDR3 region is CASSLVHGATNEKLFF. DNA of the CDR3: TGTGCCAGCAGCTTAGTCCACGGTGCAACTAATGAAAAACTGTTTTTT.

This clonotype was seen a few times. The CDR3 spells CASSFVGGGADTQYF. For the CDR3, the DNA is TGTGCCAGCAGCTTTGTGGGGGGAGGTGCGGATACGCAGTATTTT. The chain links TRBV11-2 to TRBJ2-3; weak D call: TRBD2 (6 bases). Between the trimmed V and J ends, which lost 3 bases and 6 bases, there was a span of 16 bases. CDR1 and CDR2 (germline): SGHAT, FQNNGV. The CDR3 spans 15 residues.

The V call is TRBV7-2, the J call TRBJ2-7, with a tentative D call TRBD2 (5 bases). The CDR3 runs to 13 residues. V dropped 7 bases and J dropped 3 bases, with 13 bases sitting between them. CDR1 and CDR2 (germline): SGHTA, FQGNSA. Here the CDR3 reads CASTPTRGYEQYF. CDR3 coding DNA: TGTGCCAGCACCCCAACTAGAGGCTACGAGCAGTACTTC.

The V gene is TRBV18, the J gene TRBJ2-3, with D possibly being TRBD1 or TRBD2 (5 bases each). Trimming removed 3 bases from V and 4 bases from J, with 11 bases in between. Germline V lookup: CDR1 KGHSH, CDR2 LQKENI. The CDR3 consists of 14 residues. The CDR3 is CASSPGPTADTQYF. The CDR3 DNA follows: TGTGCCAGCTCACCGGGACCCACCGCAGATACGCAGTATTTT.

The chain uses TRBV14 and TRBJ1-1; D is ambiguous. CDR3 size: 15 residues. V lost 0 bases and J 1 base, leaving 9 bases between the germline ends. Germline V CDR1 and CDR2: SGHDN, FVKESK. The CDR3 bases are TGTGCCAGCAGCCAAGATCCCCGACAGAACACTGAAGCTTTCTTT. It yields the protein CASSQDPRQNTEAFF.

The J gene is TRBJ2-1, the V gene TRBV6-5, with 8 bases lining up with TRBD2. The CDR3 has 16 residues. Germline V gene data show CDR1 as MNHEY and CDR2 as SVGAGI. With 0 bases clipped from V and 7 bases from J, the junction kept 8 bases outside the gene matches. In DNA, the CDR3 is TGTGCCAGCAGTTACTCATTAGCGGGAACTCGGAATGAGCAGTTCTTC. Its translation: CASSYSLAGTRNEQFF.

The chain employs TRBV12-3 or TRBV12-4 and TRBJ2-5; the match to TRBD1 covers 10 bases. This CDR3 spans 14 amino acids. With V trimmed by 6 bases and J by 3 bases, 4 bases remained unmatched. The CDR3 nucleotides read TGTGCCAGCAGCAAGACAGGGGGCGAAGAGACCCAGTACTTC. Its translation: CASSKTGGEETQYF.

This chain connects TRBV3-1 to TRBJ1-5; D may be TRBD1 (6 bases). The germline V gene has CDR1 LGHDT and CDR2 YNNKEL (reference sequence). The length of the CDR3 is 16 residues. V shed 1 base and J shed 9 bases, with 19 bases lying between them. CDR3 protein: CASSQGITGILWPQHF. For the CDR3, the DNA is TGTGCCAGCAGCCAAGGAATCACAGGGATTTTGTGGCCCCAGCATTTT.

The chain recombines TRBV20-1 with TRBJ2-1; D may correspond to TRBD1 or TRBD2 (5 bases each). CDR3 length equals 13 residues. The germline V gene has CDR1 DFQATT and CDR2 SNEGSKA (reference sequence). V lost 3 bases and J 12 bases, leaving 18 bases between the germline ends. The CDR3 spells CSASATSSGGQFF. In DNA form, the CDR3 reads TGCAGTGCTAGCGCGACGTCATCTGGGGGGCAGTTCTTC.

J is TRBJ2-5 and V is TRBV20-1, with 10 bases lining up with TRBD2. Germline V lookup: CDR1 DFQATT, CDR2 SNEGSKA (reference sequence). V gave up 5 bases and J gave up 11 bases; unmatched junction bases: 17. The CDR3 has 15 residues. CDR3 bases: TGCAGTGCTCAGGAGGGGACTAGCGTATCGGGAGAGCAGTACTTC. This codes for CSAQEGTSVSGEQYF.

This clonotype showed up just once. V is TRBV7-9 and J is TRBJ2-7; D might be TRBD1 or TRBD2, each matching 5 bases. V lost 6 bases to trimming and J lost 2 bases, with 20 bases between them. CDR1 is SEHNR and CDR2 is FQNEAQ in the germline V gene (reference sequence). The CDR3 runs to 16 residues. Here the CDR3 reads CASSSSYWGIPYEQYF. CDR3 sequence (DNA): TGTGCCAGCAGTTCTTCCTACTGGGGGATTCCCTACGAGCAGTACTTC.

This chain links TRBV5-8 with TRBJ2-3; 9 bases align to TRBD2. Germline V gene lookup returns CDR1 SGHTS and CDR2 YDEGEE. Trimming at V came to 1 base and at J to 0 bases, leaving 9 bases not matched to a gene. This CDR3 spans 18 amino acids. Here the CDR3 DNA reads TGTGCCAGCAGCTTGCCCGATAGACTAGCGGAGAGCACAGATACGCAGTATTTT. This translates into CASSLPDRLAESTDTQYF.

This clonotype was recorded a few times. The J gene is TRBJ2-7, the V gene TRBV10-3; the D gene is possibly TRBD1 (5 bases). Trimming stripped 9 bases from V and 1 base from J, with 10 bases between. Germline CDR1 reads ENHRY; CDR2 reads SYGVKD. The CDR3 spans 12 residues. In DNA form, the CDR3 reads TGTGCCATACAGGATCCTTCCTACGAGCAGTACTTC. Amino acid sequence: CAIQDPSYEQYF.

This clonotype was seen a single time. A read error may account for a junction end that differs from germline. The rearrangement joins TRBV28 to TRBJ2-3; D may be TRBD2 (5 bases). The CDR3 contains 14 residues. CDR1 and CDR2 from the germline V gene are MDHEN and SYDVKM. The CDR3 sequence is CASSLPPSTETQYF. The CDR3, as DNA: TGTGCCAGCAGTTTACCCCCTAGCACAGAGACGCAGTATTTT.

This chain connects TRBV12-3 or TRBV12-4 to TRBJ1-1; a weak D match, TRBD1 (5 bases). V was pared by 8 bases and J by 4 bases, with 17 bases between. This CDR3 region has 14 residues. The CDR3 region has the DNA TGTGCCAGCCGAAGGAAGGGGATCGGCACTGAAGCTTTCTTT. It yields the protein CASRRKGIGTEAFF.

This chain links TRBV15 with TRBJ2-3; unclear D gene. The CDR3 runs to 17 residues. CDR1 and CDR2 from the germline V gene are LNHNV and YYDKDF (reference sequence). The V and J ends lost 3 bases and 6 bases respectively, with 22 bases between them. The CDR3 sequence: CATSRDKFTSLQDTQYF. CDR3 in DNA: TGTGCCACCAGCAGGGATAAGTTCACGTCCCTACAGGATACGCAGTATTTT.

This clonotype came up a few times. The J gene is TRBJ1-1, the V gene TRBV10-1; the D gene is possibly TRBD1 (5 bases). Germline V lookup: CDR1 WNHNN, CDR2 SYGVQD (reference sequence). The CDR3 has 12 amino acids. Trimming cost V 0 bases and J 10 bases, with 9 bases left between them. CDR3 loop: CASSESGGRAFF. As DNA, the CDR3 is TGCGCCAGCAGTGAGTCGGGGGGTCGAGCTTTCTTT.

The rearrangement links TRBV5-1 to TRBJ2-5; no clear D gene. Germline CDR1 reads SGHRS; CDR2 reads YFSETQ. V dropped 4 bases and J dropped 2 bases, with 12 bases sitting between them. This CDR3 region has 14 residues. The CDR3, as DNA: TGCGCCAGCAGCCCAACGACACAGCAAGAGACCCAGTACTTC. Translation gives CASSPTTQQETQYF. Variable domain in full (rest from reference TRBV5-1 and TRBJ2-5): KAGVTQTPRYLIKTRGQQVTLSCSPISGHRSVSWYQQTPGQGLQFLFEYFSETQRNKGNFPGRFSGRQFSNSRSEMNVSTLELGDSALYLCASSPTTQQETQYFGPGTRLLVL.

Details on this clonotype: The conserved closing phenylalanine or tryptophan is absent in this CDR3, likely reflecting a read error. The genes are TRBV29-1 and TRBJ2-5; no definite D call. The CDR3 consists of 12 residues. Deletions cut 4 bases from V and 5 bases from J, with 11 bases between. Germline V gene sequence: CDR1 SQVTM, CDR2 ANQGSEA. In DNA form, the CDR3 reads TGCAGCGTTGCAGGAACTGGGGAGACCCAGTACTCC. Translated: CSVAGTGETQYS.

The gene calls are TRBV15 and TRBJ2-7, with D possibly being TRBD2 (5 bases). The length of the CDR3 is 14 residues. Trimming cost V 6 bases and J 2 bases, with 14 bases left between them. Germline V gene sequence: CDR1 LNHNV, CDR2 YYDKDF (reference sequence). The CDR3 is CATRLGLRAYEQYF. The CDR3 DNA follows: TGTGCCACCAGACTGGGCCTGAGGGCCTACGAGCAGTACTTC.

The chain employs TRBV2 and TRBJ2-3; 12 bases map to TRBD2. The CDR3 extends over 16 amino acids. Germline-derived CDR1 and CDR2 are SNHLY and FYNNEI. After removal of 3 bases from V and 5 bases from J, the junction contained 6 bases not matched to a gene. Written as DNA, the CDR3 is TGTGCCAGCAGTGAGGGACTAGCGGGTCTAGGAGATACGCAGTATTTT. Translating it yields CASSEGLAGLGDTQYF.

This clonotype has only a few counts. V and J are TRBV7-2 and TRBJ2-7, with D perhaps matching TRBD1 (6 bases). V gave up 6 bases and J gave up 0 bases, with 15 bases separating them. The germline V gene encodes CDR1 SGHTA and CDR2 FQGNSA. This CDR3 is built from 15 residues. Written as DNA, the CDR3 is TGTGCCAGCAGTGGGGCCCGGACAGCCTCCTACGAGCAGTACTTC. Translated, it gives CASSGARTASYEQYF.

V and J are TRBV21-1 and TRBJ2-7; TRBD1 is taken as the D call from the table, unchecked against the DNA. TRBV21-1 has pseudogene status. This CDR3 has 15 amino acids. The CDR3 coding sequence is TGTGCCAGCAGCAAAGGTTGGACAGGGGGTTCCGAGCAGTACTTC. This sequence encodes CASSKGWTGGSEQYF.

The genes are TRBV24-1 and TRBJ2-5, with D perhaps matching TRBD1 (6 bases). V lost 0 bases to trimming and J lost 0 bases, with 13 bases between them. The CDR3 covers 17 residues. Germline V CDR1 and CDR2: KGHDR, SFDVKD. The CDR3 DNA follows: TGTGCCACCAGTGATTTGAGGCAGGGGTCATACCAAGAGACCCAGTACTTC. It is translated as CATSDLRQGSYQETQYF.

This chain joins TRBV20-1 and TRBJ2-7, with 8 bases matching TRBD1. The trim removed 3 bases at V and 3 bases at J, leaving 7 bases unmatched. The germline CDR1 and CDR2 sequences are DFQATT and SNEGSKA (reference sequence). The CDR3 contains 14 residues. Here the CDR3 reads CSARAPGQDYEQYF. CDR3 sequence (DNA): TGCAGTGCTAGGGCCCCGGGACAGGACTACGAGCAGTACTTC.

With respect to this clonotype: Germline is not matched at one junction end, which may reflect a read error. V is TRBV12-3 or TRBV12-4 and J is TRBJ1-4; D is uncertain. CDR3 length equals 15 residues. The CDR3 region is CASRDLEGSNGKLFF. The CDR3 DNA is TGTGCCTCCCGGGATTTAGAAGGATCTAATGGAAAACTGTTTTTT.

V is TRBV6-5 and J is TRBJ1-2; the D gene is possibly TRBD1 (6 bases). V lost 2 bases to trimming and J lost 2 bases, with 12 bases between them. This CDR3 has 15 residues. Germline V gene lookup returns CDR1 MNHEY and CDR2 SVGAGI. The CDR3 sequence: CASSYRGQTNYGYTF. In DNA form, the CDR3 reads TGTGCCAGCAGTTACCGCGGACAGACGAACTATGGCTACACCTTC.